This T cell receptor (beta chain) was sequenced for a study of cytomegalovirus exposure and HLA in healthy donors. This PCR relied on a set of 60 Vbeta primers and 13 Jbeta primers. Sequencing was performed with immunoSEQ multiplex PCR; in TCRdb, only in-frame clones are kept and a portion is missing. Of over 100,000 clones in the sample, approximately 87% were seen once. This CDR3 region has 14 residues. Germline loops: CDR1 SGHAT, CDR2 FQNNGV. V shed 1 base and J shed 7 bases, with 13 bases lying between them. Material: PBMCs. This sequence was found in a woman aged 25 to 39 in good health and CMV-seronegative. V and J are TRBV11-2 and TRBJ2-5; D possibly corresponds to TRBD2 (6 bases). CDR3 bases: TGTGCCAGCAGCTTAGTGATCGGCGGGGCGACCCAGTACTTC. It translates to CASSLVIGGATQYF.